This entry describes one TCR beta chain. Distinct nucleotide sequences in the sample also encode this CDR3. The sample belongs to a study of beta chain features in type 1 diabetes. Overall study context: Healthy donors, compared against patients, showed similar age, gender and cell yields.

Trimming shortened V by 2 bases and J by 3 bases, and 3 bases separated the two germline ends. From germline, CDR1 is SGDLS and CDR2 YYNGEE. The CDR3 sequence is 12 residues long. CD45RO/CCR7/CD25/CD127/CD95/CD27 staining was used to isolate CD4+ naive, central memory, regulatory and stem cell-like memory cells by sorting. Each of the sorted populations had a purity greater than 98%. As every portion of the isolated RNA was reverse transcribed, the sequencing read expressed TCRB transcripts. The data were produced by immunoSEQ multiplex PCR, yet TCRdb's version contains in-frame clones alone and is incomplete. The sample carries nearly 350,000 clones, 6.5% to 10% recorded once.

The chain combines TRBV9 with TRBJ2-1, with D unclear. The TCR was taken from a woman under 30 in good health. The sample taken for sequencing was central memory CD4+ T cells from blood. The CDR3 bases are TGTGCCAGCAGCGTTGGCTACAATGAGCAGTTCTTC. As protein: CASSVGYNEQFF.